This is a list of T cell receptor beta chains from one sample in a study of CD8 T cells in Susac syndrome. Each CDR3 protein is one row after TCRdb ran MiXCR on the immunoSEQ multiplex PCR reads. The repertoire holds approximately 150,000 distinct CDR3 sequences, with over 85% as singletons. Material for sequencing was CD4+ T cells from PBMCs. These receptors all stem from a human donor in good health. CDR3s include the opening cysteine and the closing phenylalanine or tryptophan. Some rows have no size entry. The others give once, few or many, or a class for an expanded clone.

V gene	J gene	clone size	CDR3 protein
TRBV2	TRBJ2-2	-	CASRFYTGELFF
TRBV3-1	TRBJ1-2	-	CASSPWGGGYTF
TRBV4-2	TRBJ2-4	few	CASSYRGENIQYF
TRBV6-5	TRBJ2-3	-	CASSYWSGVPTDTQYF
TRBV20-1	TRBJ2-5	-	CSARPRLAGGTQYF
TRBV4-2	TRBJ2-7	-	CASSQGGTGENYEQYF
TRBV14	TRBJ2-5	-	CASSQDPGLVAETQYF
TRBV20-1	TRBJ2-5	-	CSARDFRGGQETQYF
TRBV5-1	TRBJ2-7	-	CASSIDRDYEQYF
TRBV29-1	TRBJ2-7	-	CSAGTEEQYF
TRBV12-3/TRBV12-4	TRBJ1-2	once	CASGGDQLGYTF
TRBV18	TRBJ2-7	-	CASSPPRPPQEQYF
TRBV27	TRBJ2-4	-	CASSSQGAAKNIQYF
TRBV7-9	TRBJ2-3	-	CASSLVAGNF
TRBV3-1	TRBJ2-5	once	CASSPSGSRETQYF
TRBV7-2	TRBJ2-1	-	CASSLGGLSNEQFF
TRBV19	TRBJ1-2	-	CASSTTVTYGYTF
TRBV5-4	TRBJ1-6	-	CASSFKSSYNSPLHF
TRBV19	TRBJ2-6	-	CASARTRVSGANVLTF
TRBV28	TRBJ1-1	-	CASSMRAEAFF
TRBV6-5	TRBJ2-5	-	CASTNSLETQYF
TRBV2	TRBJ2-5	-	CASSRGGGATLETQYF
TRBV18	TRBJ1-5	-	CASSPDLSNQPQHF
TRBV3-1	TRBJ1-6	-	CASSQDWQDSGDSPLHF
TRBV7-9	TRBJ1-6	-	CASSRDSLVDSPLHF
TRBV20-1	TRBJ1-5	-	CSARDLGTFNQPQHF
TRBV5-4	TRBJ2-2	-	CASSLDHNTGELFF
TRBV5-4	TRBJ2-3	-	CASSPAGGSGDTQYF
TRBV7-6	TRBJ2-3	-	CASSAIAGATTDTQYF
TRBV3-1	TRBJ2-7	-	CASSQIGEQYF